These 2 T cell receptor beta chains came from one sample sequenced in a study of blood T cell repertoires in COVID-19. The repertoire was sequenced with immunoSEQ multiplex PCR; TCRdb's copy has only in-frame clones and lacks some. The sample lists 170,000 or so clones, more than 85% occurring once. The sequencing input was peripheral blood. All receptors come from a man in his 60s with COVID-19, enrolled during active disease.

This clone was counted a single time. This chain links TRBV5-1 with TRBJ2-7; 10 bases align to TRBD2. Germline CDR1 and CDR2: SGHRS and YFSETQ. Trimming took 4 bases from V and 4 from J; bases not matched to a gene: 5. The CDR3 spans 14 residues. CDR3 DNA sequence: TGCGCCAGCAGCCCAATGACTAGCGGGTACGAGCAGTACTTC. It yields the protein CASSPMTSGYEQYF. The entire variable domain, with the rest obtained from reference TRBV5-1 and TRBJ2-7, is as follows: KAGVTQTPRYLIKTRGQQVTLSCSPISGHRSVSWYQQTPGQGLQFLFEYFSETQRNKGNFPGRFSGRQFSNSRSEMNVSTLELGDSALYLCASSPMTSGYEQYFGPGTRLTVT.

The chain has TRBV7-6 and TRBJ1-5; 7 bases line up with TRBD1. With 1 base clipped from V and 4 bases from J, the junction kept 1 base outside the gene matches. Germline V gene sequence: CDR1 SGHVS, CDR2 FNYEAQ. CDR3 size: 14 residues. For the CDR3, the DNA is TGTGCCAGCAGCTTAGGGGGACAGAATCAGCCCCAGCATTTT. Its translation: CASSLGGQNQPQHF. The full variable domain, in which reference TRBV7-6 and TRBJ1-5 provide the parts outside the CDR3, is GAGVSQSPRYKVTKRGQDVALRCDPISGHVSLYWYRQALGQGPEFLTYFNYEAQQDKSGLPNDRFSAERPEGSISTLTIQRTEQRDSAMYRCASSLGGQNQPQHFGDGTRLSIL.